This TCR beta chain was retrieved from a study of T-cell reconstitution after alpha-beta-depleted transplantation in children. Study-level points and caveats: Diversity of TCRbeta at day 60 was high in some patients, arising from surviving recipient T cells and thymic progenitors.

It was with unique molecular identifiers that the TCRbeta library was prepared. TCRdb redid the calling of the PCR reads with MiXCR, one entry per CDR3 protein. The sample includes 550,000 to 800,000 distinct CDR3 sequences, roughly 13% seen only once; the top ten take 0.79%. At least ten counts were recorded for this clonotype. Its antigen is not known. This receptor was taken from a girl aged 2 to 10 with congenital amegakaryocytic thrombocytopenia, due to receive a stem cell transplant. This specimen was PBMCs, taken before TCRalphabeta/CD19-depleted stem cell transplant.

In DNA, the CDR3 is TGTGCCAGCAGCCAAGATCCTGATAGCGAAGTGTTCGGGGCCGGGGAGCTGTTTTTT. Residues: CASSQDPDSEVFGAGELFF. The chain employs TRBV4-2 and TRBJ2-2; tentative D call: TRBD2 (5 bases). Trimming took off 0 bases at V and 6 bases at J, with 23 bases between the two ends. The CDR3 is made up of 19 amino acids. Per germline, CDR1 LGHNA and CDR2 YNFKEQ.